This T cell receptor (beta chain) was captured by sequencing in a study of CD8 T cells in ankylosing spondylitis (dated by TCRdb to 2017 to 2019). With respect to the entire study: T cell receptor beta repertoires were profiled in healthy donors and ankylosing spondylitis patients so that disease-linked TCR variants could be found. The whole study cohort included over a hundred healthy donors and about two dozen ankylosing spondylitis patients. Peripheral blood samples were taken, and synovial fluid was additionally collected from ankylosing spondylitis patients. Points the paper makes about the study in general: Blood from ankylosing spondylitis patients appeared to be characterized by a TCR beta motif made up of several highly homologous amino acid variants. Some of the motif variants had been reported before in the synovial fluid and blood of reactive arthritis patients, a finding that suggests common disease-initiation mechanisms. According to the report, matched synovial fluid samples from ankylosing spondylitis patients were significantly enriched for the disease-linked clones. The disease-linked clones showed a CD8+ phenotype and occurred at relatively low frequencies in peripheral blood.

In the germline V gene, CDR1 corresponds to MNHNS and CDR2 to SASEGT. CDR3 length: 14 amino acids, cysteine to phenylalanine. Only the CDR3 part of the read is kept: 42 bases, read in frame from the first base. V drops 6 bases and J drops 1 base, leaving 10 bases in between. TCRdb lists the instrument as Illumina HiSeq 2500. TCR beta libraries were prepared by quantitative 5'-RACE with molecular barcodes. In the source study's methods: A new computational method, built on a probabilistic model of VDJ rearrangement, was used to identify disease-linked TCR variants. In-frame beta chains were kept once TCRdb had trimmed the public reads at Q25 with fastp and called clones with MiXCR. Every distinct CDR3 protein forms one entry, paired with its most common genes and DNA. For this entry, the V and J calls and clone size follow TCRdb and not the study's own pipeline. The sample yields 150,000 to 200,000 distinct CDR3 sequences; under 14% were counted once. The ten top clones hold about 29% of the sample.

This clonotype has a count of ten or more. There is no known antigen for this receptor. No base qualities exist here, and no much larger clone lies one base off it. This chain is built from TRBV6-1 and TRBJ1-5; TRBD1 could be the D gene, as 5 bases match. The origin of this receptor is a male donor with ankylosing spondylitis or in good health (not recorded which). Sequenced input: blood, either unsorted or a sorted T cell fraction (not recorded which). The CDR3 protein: CASRPGTSNQPQHF. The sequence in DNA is TGTGCCAGCAGGCCCGGGACGAGCAATCAGCCCCAGCATTTT.